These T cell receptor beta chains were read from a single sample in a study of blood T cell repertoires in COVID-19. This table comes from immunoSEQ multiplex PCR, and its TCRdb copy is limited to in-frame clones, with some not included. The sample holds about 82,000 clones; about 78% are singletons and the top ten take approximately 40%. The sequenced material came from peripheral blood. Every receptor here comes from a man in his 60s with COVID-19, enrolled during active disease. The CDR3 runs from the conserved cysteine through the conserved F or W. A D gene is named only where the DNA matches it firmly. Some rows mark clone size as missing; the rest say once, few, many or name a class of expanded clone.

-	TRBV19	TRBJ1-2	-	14	CASSRRGVNYGYTF	TGTGCCAGTAGCCGGAGGGGAGTGAACTATGGCTACACCTTC
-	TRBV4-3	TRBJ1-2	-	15	CASSQGNYRSDGYTF	TGCGCCAGCAGCCAAGGGAATTACAGGTCTGATGGCTACACCTTC
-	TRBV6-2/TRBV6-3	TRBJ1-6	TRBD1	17	CASNPGQAKTGDSPLHF	TGTGCCAGCAACCCGGGACAGGCCAAAACGGGGGATTCACCCCTCCACTTT
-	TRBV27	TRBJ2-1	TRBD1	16	CASSLGPGTGQNEQFF	TGTGCCAGCAGTTTAGGGCCCGGGACAGGGCAGAATGAGCAGTTCTTC
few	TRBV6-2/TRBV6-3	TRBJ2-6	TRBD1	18	CASSYQTGASSGANVLTF	TGTGCCAGCAGTTACCAAACAGGGGCCAGCTCTGGGGCCAACGTCCTGACTTTC
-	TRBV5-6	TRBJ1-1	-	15	CASSLRELMNTEAFF	TGTGCCAGCAGCTTGAGAGAATTAATGAACACTGAAGCTTTCTTT
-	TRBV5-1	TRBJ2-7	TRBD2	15	CASSLGGGNSYEQYF	TGCGCCAGCAGCTTAGGCGGGGGGAACTCCTACGAGCAGTACTTC
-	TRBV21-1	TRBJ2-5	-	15	CASSYVAGAGETQYF	TGTGCCAGCTCCTATGTCGCAGGGGCTGGGGAGACCCAGTACTTC
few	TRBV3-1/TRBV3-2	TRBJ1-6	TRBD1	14	CASSLGQLNSPLHF	TGTGCCAGCAGCCTGGGACAGCTCAATTCACCCCTCCACTTT
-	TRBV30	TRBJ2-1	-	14	CAWTPSRFADEQFF	TGTGCCTGGACACCGTCGCGGTTCGCCGATGAGCAGTTCTTC
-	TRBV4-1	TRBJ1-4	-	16	CASSQDPPGPNEKLFF	TGCGCCAGCAGCCAAGATCCCCCAGGGCCGAATGAAAAACTGTTTTTT
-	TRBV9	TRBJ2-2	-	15	CASSVIAVYTGELFF	TGTGCCAGCAGCGTCATAGCAGTTTACACCGGGGAGCTGTTTTTT
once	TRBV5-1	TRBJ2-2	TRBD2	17	CASSSGTSGDGAGELFF	TGCGCCAGCAGCTCAGGGACTAGCGGGGATGGGGCCGGGGAGCTGTTTTTT
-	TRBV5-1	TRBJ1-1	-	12	CASSQGWTEAFF	TGCGCCAGCAGTCAGGGGTGGACTGAAGCTTTCTTT
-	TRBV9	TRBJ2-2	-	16	CASSALPSKSSGELFF	TGTGCCAGCAGCGCTTTACCAAGCAAAAGCTCCGGGGAGCTGTTTTTT
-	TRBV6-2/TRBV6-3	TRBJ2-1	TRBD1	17	CASSPPPQGAWDNEQFF	TGTGCCAGCAGTCCGCCTCCCCAGGGGGCGTGGGACAATGAGCAGTTCTTC
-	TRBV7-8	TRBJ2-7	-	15	CASSKQGGNSYEQYF	TGTGCCAGCAGCAAACAGGGGGGGAACTCCTACGAGCAGTACTTC
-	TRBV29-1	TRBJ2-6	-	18	CSVELSRGQGGFANVLTF	TGCAGCGTTGAATTAAGTAGGGGCCAGGGTGGTTTCGCCAACGTCCTGACTTTC
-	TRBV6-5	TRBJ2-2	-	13	CASSRGWDGELFF	TGTGCCAGCAGTAGAGGGTGGGACGGGGAGCTGTTTTTT
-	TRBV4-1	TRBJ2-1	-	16	CASSQTGTSLGDEQFF	TGCGCCAGCAGCCAGACCGGGACATCTTTAGGGGATGAGCAGTTCTTC
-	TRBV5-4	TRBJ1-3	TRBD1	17	CASSAGGQLISGNTIYF	TGTGCCAGCAGCGCGGGGGGACAGCTGATCTCTGGAAACACCATATATTTT
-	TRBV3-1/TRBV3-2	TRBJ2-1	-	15	CASSQDTGQYNEQFF	TGTGCCAGCAGCCAAGATACGGGACAATACAATGAGCAGTTCTTC
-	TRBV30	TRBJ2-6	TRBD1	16	CAGGTGASSGANVLTF	TGTGCCGGGGGGACAGGGGCGAGCTCTGGGGCCAACGTCCTGACTTTC
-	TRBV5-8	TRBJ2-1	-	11	CASSSYNEQFF	TGTGCCAGCAGCTCTTACAATGAGCAGTTCTTC
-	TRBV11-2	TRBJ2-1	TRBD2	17	CASSLAPGLALKNEQFF	TGTGCCAGCAGCTTAGCCCCGGGACTAGCTTTAAAAAATGAGCAGTTCTTC
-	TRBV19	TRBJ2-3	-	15	CASSIGAPSTDTQYF	TGTGCCAGTAGTATTGGGGCCCCGAGCACAGATACGCAGTATTTT
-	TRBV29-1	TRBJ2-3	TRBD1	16	CSVERARDRGTDTQYF	TGCAGCGTTGAGAGAGCCCGGGACAGGGGCACAGATACGCAGTATTTT
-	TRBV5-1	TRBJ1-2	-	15	CASSPNSGRNYGYTF	TGCGCCAGCAGCCCCAACTCCGGGAGAAACTATGGCTACACCTTC
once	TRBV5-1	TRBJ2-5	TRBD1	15	CASSSPQGGRETQYF	TGCGCCAGCAGCTCCCCACAGGGGGGTCGGGAGACCCAGTACTTC
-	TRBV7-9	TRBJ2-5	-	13	CASRRLSGETQYF	TGTGCCAGCAGACGTTTATCGGGAGAGACCCAGTACTTC
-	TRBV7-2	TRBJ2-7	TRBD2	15	CASSPSGRAWYEQYF	TGTGCCAGCAGCCCGAGCGGGAGGGCCTGGTACGAGCAGTACTTC
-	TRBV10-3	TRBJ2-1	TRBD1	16	CAISPGQGGTNNEQFF	TGTGCCATCAGTCCGGGACAGGGAGGGACTAACAATGAGCAGTTCTTC
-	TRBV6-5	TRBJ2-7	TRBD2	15	CASRRGPGGGYEQYF	TGTGCCAGCAGACGGGGCCCCGGGGGGGGCTACGAGCAGTACTTC
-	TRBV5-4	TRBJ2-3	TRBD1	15	CASSLYTGGTDTQYF	TGTGCCAGCAGCCTCTATACAGGGGGCACAGATACGCAGTATTTT
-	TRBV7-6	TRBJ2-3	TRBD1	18	CASSLPRRPGQGTDTQYF	TGTGCCAGCAGCTTACCAAGACGACCGGGACAGGGAACAGATACGCAGTATTTT
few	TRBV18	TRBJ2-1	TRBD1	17	CASSPGRQGPLYNEQFF	TGTGCCAGCTCACCGGGGCGACAGGGCCCCCTCTACAATGAGCAGTTCTTC
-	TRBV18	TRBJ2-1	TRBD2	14	CASSLASGSDEQFF	TGTGCCAGCTCACTGGCTAGCGGGAGCGATGAGCAGTTCTTC
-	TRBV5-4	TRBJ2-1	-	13	CASSSDSYNEQFF	TGTGCCAGCAGCTCGGACTCTTACAATGAGCAGTTCTTC
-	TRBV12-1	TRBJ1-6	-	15	CASSFRDTNNSPLHF	TGTGCCAGCAGCTTTAGGGACACGAATAATTCACCCCTCCACTTT
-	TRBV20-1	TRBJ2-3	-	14	CSASGVGHTDTQYF	TGCAGTGCTAGTGGTGTGGGGCACACAGATACGCAGTATTTT
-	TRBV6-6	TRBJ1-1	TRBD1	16	CASSSNTGTGNTEAFF	TGTGCCAGCAGTTCCAATACCGGGACAGGTAACACTGAAGCTTTCTTT
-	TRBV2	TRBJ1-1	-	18	CASSETVGDFSDDTEAFF	TGTGCCAGCAGCGAGACCGTCGGGGACTTCTCCGACGACACTGAAGCTTTCTTT
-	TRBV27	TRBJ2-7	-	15	CASSFNGGTSYEQYF	TGTGCCAGCAGTTTCAATGGGGGGACCTCCTACGAGCAGTACTTC
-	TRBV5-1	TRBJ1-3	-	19	CASSRREVNFQSSGNTIYF	TGCGCCAGCAGCCGCCGGGAAGTCAACTTTCAATCCTCTGGAAACACCATATATTTT
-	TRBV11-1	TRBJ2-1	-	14	CASSFRRQSNEQFF	TGTGCCAGCAGCTTTAGGCGACAGAGCAATGAGCAGTTCTTC
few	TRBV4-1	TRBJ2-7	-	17	CASSQDPDRTSAYEQYF	TGCGCCAGCAGCCAAGACCCCGACAGGACCTCCGCCTACGAGCAGTACTTC
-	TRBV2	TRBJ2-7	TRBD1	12	CASSGTGGEQYF	TGTGCCAGCAGCGGGACAGGGGGCGAGCAGTACTTC
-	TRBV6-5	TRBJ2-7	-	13	CASSMGTTYEQYF	TGTGCCAGCAGTATGGGGACAACATACGAGCAGTACTTC
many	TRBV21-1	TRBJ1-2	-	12	CASRLKTGGYTF	TGTGCCAGCAGATTAAAGACAGGTGGCTACACCTTC